The rows below give T cell receptor beta chains drawn from one sample of a study of cytomegalovirus exposure and HLA in healthy donors. Here immunoSEQ multiplex PCR was the method, and the copy in TCRdb shows in-frame clones only, minus some. The sample contains more than 130,000 clones, around 81% of which appear only once. The sequenced material came from PBMCs. The source of these receptors is a man in his forties or fifties in good health and CMV-seropositive. Each CDR3 is given with its conserved first and last residue. A D gene is named only where the DNA matches it firmly.

TRBV2	TRBJ1-2	-	TGTGCCAGCAGTTCTCAGGGGTACTATGGCTACACCTTC	CASSSQGYYGYTF
TRBV9	TRBJ1-3	TRBD1	TGTGCCAGCAGCGCCCGGGACAGGGGATTCGAGGGAAACACCATATATTTT	CASSARDRGFEGNTIYF
TRBV18	TRBJ1-1	-	TGTGCCAGCTCACCAGGCCGGAACACTGAAGCTTTCTTT	CASSPGRNTEAFF
TRBV19	TRBJ2-2	-	TGTGCCAGTAGTATTTCAGTCGCGAACACCGGGGAGCTGTTTTTT	CASSISVANTGELFF
TRBV6-1	TRBJ2-7	-	TGTGCCAGCAGTGGGACAGTCTCCTACGAGCAGTACTTC	CASSGTVSYEQYF
TRBV27	TRBJ1-2	TRBD1	TGTGCCAGCAGCCCAACCAATCGAGGGGGCCGGGTTTGGACCTTC	CASSPTNRGGRVWTF
TRBV5-5	TRBJ2-5	-	TGTGCCAGCAGCTTGCCTCGGGGAGAGACCCAGTACTTC	CASSLPRGETQYF
TRBV6-6	TRBJ2-1	-	TGTGCCAGCAGGAATACCAGGGGCGCGGACAATGAGCAGTTCTTC	CASRNTRGADNEQFF
TRBV4-1	TRBJ2-1	TRBD2	TGCGCCAGCAGCCAAAGGATGCCGGGGGGGCCCTACTACAATGAGCAGTTCTTC	CASSQRMPGGPYYNEQFF
TRBV29-1	TRBJ2-1	TRBD2	TGCAGCACCTCGGGACTAGCGGTCTACAATGAGCAGTTCTTC	CSTSGLAVYNEQFF
TRBV19	TRBJ1-1	TRBD1	TGTGCCAGTAGCACCATCGGGACAGGGCGTGAAGCTTTCTTT	CASSTIGTGREAFF